The clone carrying this T cell receptor (beta chain) was recorded only once. No antigen is known for it. This entry belongs to a study of cytomegalovirus exposure and HLA in healthy donors. Whole-study results and caveats: Cytomegalovirus status was reportedly diagnosed by the classifier with high specificity and sensitivity. Listed as cytomegalovirus-associated were 150 to 200 TCR beta chains.

Both 60 Vbeta primers and 13 Jbeta primers went into the PCR. Measured with immunoSEQ multiplex PCR; TCRdb has only the in-frame clones, and not every one. Of over 150,000 clones listed, approximately 82% are singletons. The germline CDR1 and CDR2 sequences are KGHSH and LQKENI. The V end was cut by 8 bases, the J end by 7 bases, with 18 bases between. The CDR3 is 15 residues long. The source of this sequence is a male donor in good health and CMV-seropositive. The sample was PBMCs. This chain links TRBV18 with TRBJ1-6; D is possibly TRBD1 (6 bases). The CDR3 sequence is CASDTLGRGNSPLHF. DNA of the CDR3: TGTGCCAGCGACACCCTGGGCAGGGGAAATTCACCCCTCCACTTT.